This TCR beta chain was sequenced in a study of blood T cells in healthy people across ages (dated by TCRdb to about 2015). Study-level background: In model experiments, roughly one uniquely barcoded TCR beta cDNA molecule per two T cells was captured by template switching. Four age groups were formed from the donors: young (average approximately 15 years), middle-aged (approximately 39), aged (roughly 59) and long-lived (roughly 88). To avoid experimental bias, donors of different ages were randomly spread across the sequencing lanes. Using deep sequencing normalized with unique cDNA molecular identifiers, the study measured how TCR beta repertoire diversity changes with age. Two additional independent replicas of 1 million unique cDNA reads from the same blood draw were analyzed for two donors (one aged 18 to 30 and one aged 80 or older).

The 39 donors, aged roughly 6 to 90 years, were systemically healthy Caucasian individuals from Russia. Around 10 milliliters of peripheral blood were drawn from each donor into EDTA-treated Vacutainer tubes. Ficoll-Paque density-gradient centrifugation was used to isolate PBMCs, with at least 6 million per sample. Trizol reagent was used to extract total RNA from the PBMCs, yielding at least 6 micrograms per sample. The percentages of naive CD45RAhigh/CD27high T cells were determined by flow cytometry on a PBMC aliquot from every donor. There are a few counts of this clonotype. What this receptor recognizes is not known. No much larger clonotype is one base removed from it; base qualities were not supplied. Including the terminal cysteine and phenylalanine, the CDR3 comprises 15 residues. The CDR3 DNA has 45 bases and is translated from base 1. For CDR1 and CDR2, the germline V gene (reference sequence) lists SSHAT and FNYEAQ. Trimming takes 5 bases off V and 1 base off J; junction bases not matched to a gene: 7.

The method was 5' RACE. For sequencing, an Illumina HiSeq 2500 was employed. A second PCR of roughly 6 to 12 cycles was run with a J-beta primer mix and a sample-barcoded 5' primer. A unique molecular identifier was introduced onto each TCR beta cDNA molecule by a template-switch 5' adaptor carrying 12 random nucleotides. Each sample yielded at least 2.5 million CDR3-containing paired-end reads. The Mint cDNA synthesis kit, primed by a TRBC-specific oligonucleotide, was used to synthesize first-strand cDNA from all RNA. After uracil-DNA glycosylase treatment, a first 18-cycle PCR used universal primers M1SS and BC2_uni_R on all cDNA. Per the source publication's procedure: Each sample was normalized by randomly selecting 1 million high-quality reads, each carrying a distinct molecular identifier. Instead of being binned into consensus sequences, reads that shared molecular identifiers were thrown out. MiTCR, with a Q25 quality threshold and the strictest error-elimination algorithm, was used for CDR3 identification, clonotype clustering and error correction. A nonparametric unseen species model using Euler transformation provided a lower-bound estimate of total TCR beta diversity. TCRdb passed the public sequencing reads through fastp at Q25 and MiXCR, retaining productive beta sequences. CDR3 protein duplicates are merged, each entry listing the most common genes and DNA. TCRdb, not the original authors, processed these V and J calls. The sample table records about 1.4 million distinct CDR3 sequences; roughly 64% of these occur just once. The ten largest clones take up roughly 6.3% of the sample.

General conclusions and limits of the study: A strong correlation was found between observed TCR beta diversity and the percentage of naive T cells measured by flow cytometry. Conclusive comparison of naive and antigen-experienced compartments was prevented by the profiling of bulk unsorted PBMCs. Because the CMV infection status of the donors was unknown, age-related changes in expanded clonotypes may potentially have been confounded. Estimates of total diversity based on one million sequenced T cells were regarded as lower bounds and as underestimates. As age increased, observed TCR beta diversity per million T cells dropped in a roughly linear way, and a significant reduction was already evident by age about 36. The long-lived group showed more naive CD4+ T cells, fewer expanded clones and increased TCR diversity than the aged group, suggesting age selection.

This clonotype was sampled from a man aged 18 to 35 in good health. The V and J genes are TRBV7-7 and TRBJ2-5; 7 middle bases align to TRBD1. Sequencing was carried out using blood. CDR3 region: CASSSNRGLQETQYF. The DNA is TGTGCCAGCAGCAGTAACAGGGGCCTCCAAGAGACCCAGTACTTC.